These 14 T cell receptor beta chains originate from one sample sequenced in a study of control samples from healthy donors and cancer patients (dated by TCRdb to about 2020). The library was obtained by the immunoSEQ multiplex PCR assay. In its TCRdb copy, this immuneACCESS table keeps in-frame sequences only and misses some clones. Where compared with another copy, unresolved V genes explain less than half of these, and the others have no known cause. The sample yields about 130,000 clones; about 93% were counted once. Of the sample, roughly 2.7% falls within the top ten clones. Sequenced input: blood. Receptors originate from a man aged 18-30 years in good health.

The rearrangement uses TRBV28 and TRBJ1-1, with D uncertain. Looked up from germline, CDR1 is MDHEN and CDR2 is SYDVKM. The V and J ends lost 6 bases and 1 base respectively, with 6 bases between them. The CDR3 runs to 12 residues. The CDR3 coding sequence is TGTGCCAGCAGCCTGGCGAACACTGAAGCTTTCTTT. It is translated as CASSLANTEAFF. The entire variable domain, with the rest obtained from reference TRBV28 and TRBJ1-1, is as follows: DVKVTQSSRYLVKRTGEKVFLECVQDMDHENMFWYRQDPGLGLRLIYFSYDVKMKEKGDIPEGYSVSREKKERFSLILESASTNQTSMYLCASSLANTEAFFGQGTRLTVV.

This chain joins TRBV9 and TRBJ1-2; no definite D call. This CDR3 comprises 17 residues. CDR1 is SGDLS, CDR2 YYNGEE, per germline. The ends were cut back, 0 bases at V and 0 bases at J, with 15 bases in the middle. The DNA for the CDR3 is TGTGCCAGCAGCGTAGCGGTTAGGAGCACAGCTAACTATGGCTACACCTTC. It codes for CASSVAVRSTANYGYTF. The entire variable domain, with the rest obtained from reference TRBV9 and TRBJ1-2, is as follows: DSGVTQTPKHLITATGQRVTLRCSPRSGDLSVYWYQQSLDQGLQFLIQYYNGEERAKGNILERFSAQQFPDLHSELNLSSLELGDSALYFCASSVAVRSTANYGYTFGSGTRLTVV.

This chain joins TRBV3-1 (or the pseudogene TRBV3-2) and TRBJ1-3; tentative D call: TRBD1 (6 bases). The length of the CDR3 is 17 residues. The germline gives CDR1 LGHDT, CDR2 YNNKEL (reference sequence). V was shortened by 0 bases and J by 3 bases, with 15 bases between the two germline ends. The CDR3: CASSQDRSRGIGNTIYF. CDR3 DNA sequence: TGTGCCAGCAGCCAAGATCGTAGCAGGGGAATTGGAAACACCATATATTTT.

The V call is TRBV19, the J call TRBJ2-1, with 8 bases matching TRBD2. Germline V gives CDR1 LNHDA, CDR2 SQIVND (reference sequence). The CDR3 length is 14 residues. V was clipped by 6 bases and J by 7 bases; unmatched bases: 8. The CDR3 coding sequence is TGTGCCAGTAGCTATGCGGGGGGCATGAATGAGCAGTTCTTC. This translates into CASSYAGGMNEQFF.

The rearrangement joins TRBV9 to TRBJ2-5, with D maybe TRBD1 (5 bases). The V end lost 0 bases, the J end lost 4 bases, and 13 bases lay between the germline ends. The CDR3 has 15 residues. The germline V gene has CDR1 SGDLS and CDR2 YYNGEE. CDR3 sequence: CASSVVAGPPETQYF. DNA of the CDR3: TGTGCCAGCAGCGTAGTGGCAGGGCCCCCAGAGACCCAGTACTTC.

This chain connects TRBV9 to TRBJ2-5; 12 bases align to TRBD2. V dropped 4 bases and J dropped 2; count of bases not matched to a gene: 3. This CDR3 spans 15 amino acids. CDR1 SGDLS and CDR2 YYNGEE come from the germline V gene. The CDR3 DNA reads TGTGCCAGCAGCTTAGGACTAGCGGGGCAAGAGACCCAGTACTTC. Its protein is CASSLGLAGQETQYF.

CDR3 sequence reads: CASSLFGQTTDTQYF. The CDR3 DNA sequence: TGTGCCAGCAGCTTATTTGGACAGACCACAGATACGCAGTATTTT. J is TRBJ2-3 and V is TRBV11-2; a possible D gene is TRBD1 (6 bases). V was pared by 2 bases and J by 2 bases, with 11 bases between. This CDR3 is built from 15 residues. Germline lookup yields CDR1 SGHAT and CDR2 FQNNGV.

The CDR3 region is CASSQGSALTDTQYF. CDR3 DNA: TGTGCCAGCAGCCAGGGTAGCGCCCTCACAGATACGCAGTATTTT. This chain joins TRBV3-1 (or the pseudogene TRBV3-2) and TRBJ2-3, with TRBD2 as a possible D gene (5 bases). The ends were cut back, 3 bases at V and 2 bases at J, with 12 bases in the middle. CDR1 LGHDT and CDR2 YNNKEL come from the germline V gene (reference sequence). This CDR3 region has 15 residues.

V is TRBV7-9 and J is TRBJ2-7, with D possibly TRBD1 on 6 matching bases. Between the trimmed V and J ends, which lost 4 bases and 6 bases, there was a span of 22 bases. CDR1 is SEHNR, CDR2 FQNEAQ, per germline (reference sequence). The CDR3 sequence is 16 residues long. CDR3 nucleotides: TGTGCCAGCAGCTACGACAGGCCGCGCACCACTGGCGAGCAGTACTTC. Amino acids: CASSYDRPRTTGEQYF. Together with reference TRBV7-9 and TRBJ2-7, the CDR3 gives the full variable domain: DTGVSQNPRHKITKRGQNVTFRCDPISEHNRLYWYRQTLGQGPEFLTYFQNEAQLEKSRLLSDRFSAERPKGSFSTLEIQRTEQGDSAMYLCASSYDRPRTTGEQYFGPGTRLTVT.

The V and J genes are TRBV18 and TRBJ2-2; 9 positions match TRBD1. CDR3 size: 18 residues. Germline CDR1 and CDR2: KGHSH and LQKENI. The V and J ends lost 3 bases and 2 bases, in that order; junction bases with no gene match: 10. For the CDR3, the DNA is TGTGCCAGCTCACCCACACGCCCGGGACAGGGTAACACCGGGGAGCTGTTTTTT. This codes for CASSPTRPGQGNTGELFF.

J is TRBJ1-5 and V is TRBV27, with D possibly being TRBD1 (6 bases). The CDR3 runs to 14 residues. Trimming shortened V by 2 bases and J by 6 bases, and 11 bases separated the two germline ends. Per the germline V gene, CDR1 is MNHEY and CDR2 is SMNVEV (reference sequence). CDR3 protein: CASSLRTALQPQHF. DNA of the CDR3: TGTGCCAGCAGTTTACGGACAGCTCTTCAGCCCCAGCATTTT.

This chain connects TRBV4-1 to TRBJ1-2; D gene unclear. From germline, CDR1 is MGHRA and CDR2 YSYEKL. The CDR3 runs 17 residues. V gave up 0 bases and J gave up 4 bases, with 18 bases separating them. DNA for the CDR3: TGCGCCAGCAGCCAAGATGATATCGGGAACATTCTCTATGGCTACACCTTC. Encoded protein: CASSQDDIGNILYGYTF.

The chain has TRBV2 and TRBJ2-1; 13 positions agree with TRBD2. Germline assignment: CDR1 SNHLY and CDR2 FYNNEI. Trimming took 6 bases from V and 4 from J; bases not matched to a gene: 3. There are 15 residues in the CDR3. CDR3 residues: CASRETSGRYNEQFF. In DNA, the CDR3 is TGTGCCAGCAGGGAGACTAGCGGGAGGTACAATGAGCAGTTCTTC.

The chain employs TRBV15 and TRBJ2-3; tentatively, D is TRBD2 (6 bases). The V gene lost 5 bases and the J gene lost 4 bases, with 16 bases spanning the gap. The CDR3 loop spans 15 amino acids. The germline gives CDR1 LNHNV, CDR2 YYDKDF (reference sequence). The CDR3 DNA reads TGTGCCACCAGCGGTGTACGGGAGAGGTCAGATACGCAGTATTTT. Translated: CATSGVRERSDTQYF. Full variable domain (missing parts from reference TRBV15 and TRBJ2-3): DAMVIQNPRYQVTQFGKPVTLSCSQTLNHNVMYWYQQKSSQAPKLLFHYYDKDFNNEADTPDNFQSRRPNTSFCFLDIRSPGLGDTAMYLCATSGVRERSDTQYFGPGTRLTVL.